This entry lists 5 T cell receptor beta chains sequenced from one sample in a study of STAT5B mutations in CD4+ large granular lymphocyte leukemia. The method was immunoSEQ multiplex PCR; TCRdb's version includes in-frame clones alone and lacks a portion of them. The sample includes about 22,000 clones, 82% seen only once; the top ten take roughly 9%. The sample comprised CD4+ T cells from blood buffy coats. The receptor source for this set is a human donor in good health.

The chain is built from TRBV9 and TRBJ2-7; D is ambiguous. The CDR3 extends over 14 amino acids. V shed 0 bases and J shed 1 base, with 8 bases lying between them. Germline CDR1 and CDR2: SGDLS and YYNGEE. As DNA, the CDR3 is TGTGCCAGCAGCGTAGATTTCGGATCCTACGAGCAGTACTTC. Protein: CASSVDFGSYEQYF.

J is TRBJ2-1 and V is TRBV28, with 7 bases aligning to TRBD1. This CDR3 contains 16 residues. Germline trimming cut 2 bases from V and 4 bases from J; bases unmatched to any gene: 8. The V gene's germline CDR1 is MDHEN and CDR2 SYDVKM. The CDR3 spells CASSLPGPGGYNEQFF. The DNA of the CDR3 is TGTGCCAGCAGTTTACCGGGACCAGGGGGATACAATGAGCAGTTCTTC. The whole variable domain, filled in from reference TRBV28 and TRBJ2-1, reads DVKVTQSSRYLVKRTGEKVFLECVQDMDHENMFWYRQDPGLGLRLIYFSYDVKMKEKGDIPEGYSVSREKKERFSLILESASTNQTSMYLCASSLPGPGGYNEQFFGPGTRLTVL.

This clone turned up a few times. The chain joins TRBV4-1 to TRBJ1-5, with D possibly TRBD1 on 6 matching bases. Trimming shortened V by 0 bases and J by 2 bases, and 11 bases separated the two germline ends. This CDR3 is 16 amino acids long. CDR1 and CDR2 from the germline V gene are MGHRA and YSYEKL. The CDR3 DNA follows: TGCGCCAGCAGCCAAGACGGGGGGCTGGGCAATCAGCCCCAGCATTTT. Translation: CASSQDGGLGNQPQHF.

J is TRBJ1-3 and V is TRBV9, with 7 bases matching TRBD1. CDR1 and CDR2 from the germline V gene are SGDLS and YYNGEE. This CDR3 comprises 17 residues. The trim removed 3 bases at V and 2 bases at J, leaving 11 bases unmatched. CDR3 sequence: CASSARSGTVTGNTIYF. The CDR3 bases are TGTGCCAGCAGCGCGCGTAGTGGGACAGTTACTGGAAACACCATATATTTT.

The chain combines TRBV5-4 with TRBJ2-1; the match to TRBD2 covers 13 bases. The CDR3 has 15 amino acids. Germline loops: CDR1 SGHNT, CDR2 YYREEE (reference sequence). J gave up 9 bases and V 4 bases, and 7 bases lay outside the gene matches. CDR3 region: CASSRTSGGDSEQFF. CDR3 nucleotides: TGTGCCAGCAGCCGGACTAGCGGGGGCGACAGTGAGCAGTTCTTC.